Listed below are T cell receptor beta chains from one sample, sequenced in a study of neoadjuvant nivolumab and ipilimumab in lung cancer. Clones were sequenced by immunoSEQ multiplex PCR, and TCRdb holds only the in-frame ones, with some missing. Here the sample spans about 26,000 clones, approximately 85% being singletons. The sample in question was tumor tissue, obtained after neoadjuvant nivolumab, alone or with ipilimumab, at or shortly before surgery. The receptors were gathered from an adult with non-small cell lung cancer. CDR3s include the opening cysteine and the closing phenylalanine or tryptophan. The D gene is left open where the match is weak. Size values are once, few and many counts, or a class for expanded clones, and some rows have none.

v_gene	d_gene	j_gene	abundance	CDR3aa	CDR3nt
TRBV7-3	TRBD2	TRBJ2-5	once	CASSSRTSGKETQYF	TGTGCCAGCAGCTCCCGGACTAGCGGGAAAGAGACCCAGTACTTC
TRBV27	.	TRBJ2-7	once	CASSFGGGRYEQYF	TGTGCCAGCAGTTTTGGGGGAGGACGCTACGAGCAGTACTTC
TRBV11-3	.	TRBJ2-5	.	CASKGRHPFQETQYF	TGTGCCAGCAAAGGACGGCACCCGTTCCAAGAGACCCAGTACTTC
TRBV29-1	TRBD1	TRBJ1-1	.	CSVVRDRGGTEAFF	TGCAGCGTTGTTAGGGACAGGGGTGGCACTGAAGCTTTCTTT
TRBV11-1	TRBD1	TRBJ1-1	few	CASSLGTGGGTEAFF	TGTGCCAGCAGCTTAGGGACAGGGGGCGGCACTGAAGCTTTCTTT
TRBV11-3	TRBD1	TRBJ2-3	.	CASSSGQGTTRTDTQYF	TGTGCCAGCAGCTCCGGACAGGGGACCACTCGCACAGATACGCAGTATTTT
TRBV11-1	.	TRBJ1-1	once	CASSLANLRGTEAFF	TGTGCCAGCAGCTTAGCCAATCTGCGGGGGACTGAAGCTTTCTTT
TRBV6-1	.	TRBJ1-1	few	CASSETPDNTEAFF	TGTGCCAGCAGTGAAACCCCGGACAACACTGAAGCTTTCTTT
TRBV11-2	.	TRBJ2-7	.	CASSLETRWRTQEAEQYF	TGTGCCAGCAGCTTAGAAACCCGGTGGAGGACCCAGGAGGCCGAGCAGTACTTC
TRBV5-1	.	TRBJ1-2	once	CASSLDPKPDYGYTF	TGCGCCAGCAGCTTGGATCCAAAACCCGACTATGGCTACACCTTC
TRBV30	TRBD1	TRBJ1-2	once	CAWSKDRGDGYTF	TGTGCCTGGAGTAAGGACAGGGGGGACGGCTACACCTTC
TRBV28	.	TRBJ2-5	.	CASSSGGQLLGTQYF	TGTGCCAGCAGTTCGGGGGGACAGTTATTGGGGACCCAGTACTTC
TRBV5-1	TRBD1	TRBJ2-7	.	CASSLTGRGPGEQYF	TGCGCCAGCAGCTTGACTGGCAGGGGGCCGGGGGAGCAGTACTTC
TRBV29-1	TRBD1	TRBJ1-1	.	CSVFTGAEAFF	TGCAGCGTATTCACAGGGGCTGAAGCTTTCTTT
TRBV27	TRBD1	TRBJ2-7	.	CASRTLRTGTYEQYF	TGTGCCAGCAGAACCCTCCGGACAGGGACCTACGAGCAGTACTTC
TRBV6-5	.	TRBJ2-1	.	CASRIGGSNEQFF	TGTGCCAGCAGGATCGGGGGTTCCAATGAGCAGTTCTTC
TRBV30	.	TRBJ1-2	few	CAWSSTGGYGYTF	TGTGCCTGGAGTTCAACCGGCGGCTATGGCTACACCTTC
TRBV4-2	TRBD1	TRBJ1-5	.	CASSQVMTGGRNQPQHF	TGTGCCAGCAGCCAAGTCATGACAGGGGGTCGAAATCAGCCCCAGCATTTT
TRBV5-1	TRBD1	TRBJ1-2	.	CASSLVGTGGPGYTF	TGCGCCAGCAGCCTCGTAGGGACAGGGGGTCCTGGCTACACCTTC
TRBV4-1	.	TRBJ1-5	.	CASSQDKGQGTDQPQHF	TGCGCCAGCAGCCAAGATAAGGGGCAGGGAACTGATCAGCCCCAGCATTTT
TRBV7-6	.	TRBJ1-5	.	CASSLEANQPQHF	TGTGCCAGCAGCTTAGAAGCGAATCAGCCCCAGCATTTT
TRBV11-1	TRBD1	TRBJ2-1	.	CASALGQASYNEQFF	TGTGCCTCGGCCCTGGGACAGGCGTCCTACAATGAGCAGTTCTTC
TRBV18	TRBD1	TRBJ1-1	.	CASSRQGENTEAFF	TGTGCCAGCTCACGACAGGGGGAGAACACTGAAGCTTTCTTT
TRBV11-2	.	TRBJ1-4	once	CASSRALNEKLFF	TGTGCCAGCAGCCGCGCTCTAAATGAAAAACTGTTTTTT
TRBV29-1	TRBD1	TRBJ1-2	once	CSVDREGGYGYTF	TGCAGCGTGGACAGGGAGGGGGGCTATGGCTACACCTTC
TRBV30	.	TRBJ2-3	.	CAWSVRDTQYF	TGTGCCTGGAGTGTAAGAGATACGCAGTATTTT